The rows below give T cell receptor beta chains drawn from one sample of a study of Tregs in tolerant kidney transplant recipients. The repertoire was sequenced with immunoSEQ multiplex PCR; TCRdb's copy has only in-frame clones and lacks some. The repertoire holds 35,000 to 55,000 clones, with around 90% as singletons. The source material was Tregs from blood. The receptors derive from a human donor in good health. The CDR3 runs from the conserved cysteine through the conserved F or W. Each record gives: J gene, clone size, V gene, D gene, CDR3 protein, CDR3 DNA. A D gene is named only where the DNA matches it firmly. Not all rows give a size; the values are once, few, many and, for expanded clones, a class.

TRBJ2-7,-,TRBV5-4,-,CASSLIAGEPYEQYF,TGTGCCAGCAGCTTGATCGCAGGGGAACCCTACGAGCAGTACTTC
TRBJ2-1,-,TRBV5-1,TRBD1,CASSLEGQGAYNEQFF,TGCGCCAGCAGCTTGGAGGGACAGGGGGCCTACAATGAGCAGTTCTTC
TRBJ1-2,-,TRBV5-4,-,CASSLWAGTYGYTF,TGCGCCAGCAGCTTGTGGGCAGGGACCTATGGCTACACCTTC
TRBJ1-4,-,TRBV7-9,-,CASSLALGSVANEKLFF,TGTGCCAGCAGCTTAGCGCTAGGGTCGGTAGCTAATGAAAAACTGTTTTTT
TRBJ2-5,-,TRBV27,-,CASKKGFGQTQYF,TGTGCCAGCAAGAAAGGTTTCGGACAGACCCAGTACTTC
TRBJ1-4,-,TRBV6-5,TRBD1,CASSTRQGTEKLFF,TGTGCCAGCAGTACAAGACAGGGAACGGAAAAACTGTTTTTT
TRBJ1-2,-,TRBV4-1,-,CASSHARTGVNYGYTF,TGCGCCAGCAGCCACGCCCGGACCGGGGTAAACTATGGCTACACCTTC
TRBJ1-1,-,TRBV30,-,CAWSTGQNTEAFF,TGTGCCTGGAGTACTGGACAGAACACTGAAGCTTTCTTT
TRBJ1-4,-,TRBV5-1,TRBD1,CASSLFATGFEKLFF,TGCGCCAGCAGCTTGTTCGCGACAGGGTTTGAAAAACTGTTTTTT
TRBJ1-1,-,TRBV5-5,TRBD1,CASSFTGGTEAFF,TGTGCCAGCAGCTTCACAGGGGGCACTGAAGCTTTCTTT
TRBJ1-2,-,TRBV10-3,TRBD1,CAIRRGQGEIWGYTF,TGTGCCATCAGGAGGGGACAGGGAGAGATCTGGGGCTACACCTTC
TRBJ2-1,once,TRBV19,TRBD2,CASSRTSGGISYNEQFF,TGTGCCAGTAGTAGGACTAGCGGGGGGATCTCCTACAATGAGCAGTTCTTC
TRBJ2-7,-,TRBV7-8,TRBD2,CASSQLGTSGPWSYEQYF,TGTGCCAGCAGCCAACTCGGGACTAGCGGGCCTTGGAGCTACGAGCAGTACTTC
TRBJ1-1,-,TRBV5-1,-,CASSSQGNTEAFF,TGCGCCAGCAGCTCCCAGGGGAACACTGAAGCTTTCTTT
TRBJ1-4,-,TRBV5-1,TRBD1,CASSMTGSPYEKLFF,TGCGCCAGCAGCATGACAGGGAGCCCCTATGAAAAACTGTTTTTT
TRBJ1-5,-,TRBV2,-,CASSERVYQPQHF,TGTGCCAGCAGTGAACGGGTTTATCAGCCCCAGCATTTT
TRBJ2-7,-,TRBV5-6,-,CASSFLSTGGYEQYF,TGTGCCAGCAGCTTTTTGAGCACAGGAGGCTACGAGCAGTACTTC
TRBJ2-1,-,TRBV5-1,-,CASSLELGEQFF,TGCGCCAGCAGCTTGGAACTCGGTGAGCAGTTCTTC
TRBJ1-2,-,TRBV18,-,CASSPEGHVYGYTF,TGTGCCAGCTCACCTGAGGGGCACGTCTATGGCTACACCTTC
TRBJ2-3,-,TRBV6-5,-,CASSYQGTDTQYF,TGTGCCAGCAGTTACCAGGGCACAGATACGCAGTATTTT
TRBJ1-3,few,TRBV2,-,CASSDQGISGNTIYF,TGTGCCAGCAGTGACCAGGGCATCTCTGGAAACACCATATATTTT
TRBJ1-2,-,TRBV6-1,TRBD1,CASSEQGDYGYTF,TGTGCCAGCAGTGAGCAGGGGGACTATGGCTACACCTTC
TRBJ2-7,-,TRBV5-5,-,CASSFTGSMSSYEQYF,TGTGCCAGCAGCTTTACCGGGTCTATGAGCTCCTACGAGCAGTACTTC
TRBJ2-2,-,TRBV7-9,TRBD2,CASSPTGLANTGELFF,TGTGCCAGCAGCCCCACGGGACTAGCGAACACCGGGGAGCTGTTTTTT